The 14 T cell receptor beta chains below all came from one sample that was sequenced in a study of shared clonotypes between healthy human individuals. Using immunoSEQ multiplex PCR, the repertoire was profiled, and TCRdb retains in-frame clones only, with some absent. The profile covers around 940,000 clones, with over 75% appearing a single time and approximately 1.5% taken by the ten largest. The specimen was memory CD4+ T cells sorted from blood. The subset is: CD45RA-negative fraction. Every receptor here comes from a man between 18 and 29 years old in good health.

The rearrangement links TRBV28 to TRBJ1-2; TRBD1 matches at 7 bases. The CDR3 loop spans 16 amino acids. Trimming cost V 2 bases and J 6 bases; bases outside gene matches: 12. In germline, CDR1 is MDHEN, CDR2 SYDVKM. For the CDR3, the DNA is TGTGCCAGCAGTTTACGAGCAGGGACAGTGTATAATGGCTACACCTTC. This sequence encodes CASSLRAGTVYNGYTF.

Concerning this clone: Since a much larger clone is just one base distant, this may be a read error. Other DNA sequences in this specimen translate into the identical CDR3. V usage is TRBV30 and J usage is TRBJ2-7; D ambiguous. The CDR3 has 11 amino acids. Germline V lookup: CDR1 GTSNPN, CDR2 SVGIG (reference sequence). The germline V and J ends were trimmed by 1 base and 2 bases, with 3 bases remaining between them. This chain's CDR3 is CAWSGTYEQYF. The CDR3, as DNA: TGTGCCTGGAGTGGAACCTACGAGCAGTACTTC.

The table lists this clone with a few counts. This rearrangement joins TRBV11-3 to TRBJ2-1, with TRBD2 matching 8 bases. Germline lookup yields CDR1 SGHNT and CDR2 YENEEA. J was trimmed by 10 bases and V by 1 base; bases with no gene match: 15. The CDR3 extends over 17 amino acids. This CDR3 is CASSLGGLAGTSGEQFF. The DNA of the CDR3 is TGTGCCAGCAGCTTAGGCGGCCTAGCGGGTACCTCCGGGGAGCAGTTCTTC. The full variable domain, completed using reference TRBV11-3 and TRBJ2-1, is EAGVVQSPRYKIIEKKQPVAFWCNPISGHNTLYWYLQNLGQGPELLIRYENEEAVDDSQLPKDRFSAERLKGVDSTLKIQPAELGDSAVYLCASSLGGLAGTSGEQFFGPGTRLTVL.

The chain employs TRBV18 and TRBJ2-7; D perhaps matches TRBD1 (6 bases). Germline assignment: CDR1 KGHSH and CDR2 LQKENI. V was shortened by 3 bases and J by 2 bases, with 14 bases between the two germline ends. This CDR3 has 15 residues. Here the CDR3 DNA reads TGTGCCAGCTCACCCGGGGCAGGGGAGACCTACGAGCAGTACTTC. Amino acid sequence: CASSPGAGETYEQYF.

A single count supports this clone. V gene TRBV5-6 combines with J gene TRBJ1-1; 7 positions match TRBD1. V lost 4 bases, J lost 4 bases, and 10 bases stayed unmatched. There are 15 residues in the CDR3. Germline V gives CDR1 SGHDT, CDR2 YYEEEE. As DNA, the CDR3 is TGTGCCAGCAGCGCCGCAGGGGGGGCCACCACTGAAGCTTTCTTT. Protein sequence: CASSAAGGATTEAFF.

A remark on this clone: This specimen includes other DNA sequences encoding the same CDR3. CDR3 sequence: CSAGGNEQFF. The CDR3 DNA reads as TGCAGCGCCGGGGGGAATGAGCAGTTCTTC. The chain recombines TRBV20-1 with TRBJ2-1; 7 bases fit TRBD2. Germline CDR1 is DFQATT and CDR2 is SNEGSKA (reference sequence). The CDR3 sequence is 10 residues long.

This clone showed up just a few times. The chain recombines TRBV4-3 with TRBJ1-5; D may be TRBD1 (5 bases). The CDR3 covers 16 residues. The V end lost 0 bases, the J end lost 6 bases, and 15 bases lay between the germline ends. Germline V gene data show CDR1 as LGHNA and CDR2 as YSLEER. In DNA form, the CDR3 reads TGCGCCAGCAGCCAAGAGTTTCACCAGGGTACTCAGCCCCAGCATTTT. It encodes CASSQEFHQGTQPQHF.

The gene calls are TRBV4-3 and TRBJ2-3, with D unresolved. CDR3 length: 14 residues. CDR1 is LGHNA and CDR2 is YSLEER in the germline V gene. Trimming removed 3 bases at V and 4 bases at J, with 11 bases between. As DNA, the CDR3 is TGCGCCAGCAGCCACGGACCTTTTCCAGATACGCAGTATTTT. Translated, it gives CASSHGPFPDTQYF.

As concerns this clone: A far larger clone is one nucleotide away, so this likely arose from a read error. Other DNA sequences in the same sample also yield this CDR3. CDR3 DNA sequence: TGCAGTGCTAGTCAGCAGGAGACCCAGTACTTC. This encodes CSASQQETQYF. The chain has TRBV20-1 and TRBJ2-5; D unclear. V was trimmed by 3 bases and J by 5 bases, leaving 7 bases between them. The V gene's germline CDR1 is DFQATT and CDR2 SNEGSKA (reference sequence). The CDR3 has 11 amino acids.

CDR3 DNA sequence: TGTGCCAGCAGGAGACCGGGACTAGCTCACAATGAGCAGTTCTTC. Encoded protein: CASRRPGLAHNEQFF. The chain links TRBV6-5 to TRBJ2-1; 9 bases agree with TRBD2. From germline, CDR1 is MNHEY and CDR2 SVGAGI. This CDR3 spans 15 amino acids. V trimming: 6 bases; J trimming: 5 bases; junction bases outside the gene matches: 8.

The V and J genes are TRBV25-1 and TRBJ1-4, with D possibly TRBD1 on 6 matching bases. Germline V gene sequence: CDR1 MGHDK, CDR2 SYGVNS. The CDR3 sequence is 13 residues long. V was cut by 6 bases and J by 8 bases, with 13 bases left in between. The CDR3 DNA reads TGTGCCAGCAGCTGGGGGCAGGGGGAAAAACTGTTTTTT. Amino acids: CASSWGQGEKLFF.

V usage is TRBV2 and J usage is TRBJ1-5; no firm D call. Trimming took off 4 bases at V and 2 bases at J, with 9 bases between the two ends. The CDR3 covers 14 residues. The V gene's germline CDR1 is SNHLY and CDR2 FYNNEI. The CDR3 here is CASSALGGNQPQHF. DNA for the CDR3: TGTGCCAGCAGTGCCCTTGGCGGCAATCAGCCCCAGCATTTT.

The chain joins TRBV7-2 to TRBJ2-3; D may match TRBD1 or TRBD2 (5 bases each). CDR1 and CDR2 from the germline V gene are SGHTA and FQGNSA. The CDR3 runs to 16 residues. Trimming removed 5 bases from V and 2 bases from J, with 17 bases in between. CDR3 sequence: CASSPRQGGLTDTQYF. The CDR3 DNA reads TGTGCCAGCAGCCCACGCCAGGGTGGACTCACAGATACGCAGTATTTT.

This chain joins TRBV9 and TRBJ1-3, with no clear D. Germline V lookup: CDR1 SGDLS, CDR2 YYNGEE. V was clipped by 0 bases and J by 0 bases, with 10 bases between them. This CDR3 contains 16 residues. CDR3 sequence (DNA): TGTGCCAGCAGCGTAGCTCCGCAGAGCTCTGGAAACACCATATATTTT. Amino acids: CASSVAPQSSGNTIYF.